This T cell receptor (beta chain) comes out of a study of shared clonotypes between healthy human individuals. Background on the study: Donors consisted of two women and three men between 18 and 49. Three CD4 naive, three CD4 memory, two CD8 naive and one CD8 memory plate were used per donor.

As for this clone: Its cognate antigen is unknown.

Researchers divided each subset's genomic DNA evenly across several immunoSEQ plates. Sequenced by immunoSEQ multiplex PCR; TCRdb stores in-frame clones only, minus some. The data show about 380,000 clones, about 97% seen once. Trimming took 2 bases from V and 3 from J; bases not matched to a gene: 3. This CDR3 has 15 residues. Study results and limitations: Shared across four donors were about 4.8% of the naive CD4 clonotypes.

The receptor was isolated from a man younger than 45 in good health. The chain has TRBV23-1 and TRBJ2-7; 11 bases align to TRBD1. TRBV23-1 is noted as an ORF with a role that remains uncertain. Sequencing was done on a sample of memory CD8+ T cells sorted from blood. Subset described: CD45RO+ cells pooled with CCR7-negative TemRA cells. In nucleotides, the CDR3 is TGCGCCAGCAGTCAAATGGGACAGGGGGACTACGAGCAGTACTTC. This codes for CASSQMGQGDYEQYF.